These 26 T cell receptor beta chains share one sample of origin, sequenced in a study of blood T cell repertoires in COVID-19. TCRdb keeps only in-frame clones here, not all; method: immunoSEQ multiplex PCR. The table records 250,000 to 300,000 clones, roughly 80% of them present only once. Sequenced material: PBMCs or T cells enriched from blood (not recorded which). All receptors derive from a man aged 40-49 years who had been exposed to COVID-19.

The rearrangement uses TRBV27 and TRBJ2-1; 8 nucleotides agree with TRBD2. Germline V gives CDR1 MNHEY, CDR2 SMNVEV (reference sequence). V lost 8 bases to trimming and J lost 7 bases; unmatched junction nucleotides: 4. The CDR3 contains 12 residues. The CDR3 DNA is TGTGCCAGCCGGTCGGGAGGGAATGAGCAGTTCTTC. This sequence encodes CASRSGGNEQFF.

The CDR3 sequence: CASSSQGAQGYTF. In nucleotides, the CDR3 is TGTGCCAGCAGTTCTCAGGGGGCTCAAGGCTACACCTTC. The chain couples TRBV6-5 to TRBJ1-2, with 8 nucleotides matching TRBD1. The CDR3 sequence is 13 residues long. The V and J ends lost 4 bases and 8 bases, in that order; junction bases with no gene match: 6. Per the germline V gene, CDR1 is MNHEY and CDR2 is SVGAGI.

This chain uses TRBV7-9 with TRBJ2-1; 12 nucleotides line up with TRBD2. The germline V gene encodes CDR1 SEHNR and CDR2 FQNEAQ (reference sequence). The CDR3 extends over 17 amino acids. V lost 11 bases, J lost 1 base, and 12 bases stayed unmatched. The CDR3 loop is CASTSGSLGGSYNEQFF. The CDR3 DNA follows: TGTGCCTCGACTAGCGGGAGCCTAGGGGGGTCCTACAATGAGCAGTTCTTC.

The V and J genes are TRBV2 and TRBJ2-7; 9 bases are a match to TRBD1. CDR3 length: 17 residues. Trimming at V came to 4 bases and at J to 2 bases, leaving 12 bases not matched to a gene. Germline values: CDR1 SNHLY, CDR2 FYNNEI. The CDR3 region has the DNA TGTGCCAGCAGTGTAGGGCGCGGGACAGGGAAAGCCTACGAGCAGTACTTC. Encoded protein: CASSVGRGTGKAYEQYF.

The genes are TRBV18 and TRBJ1-3, with a weak D call TRBD1 (6 bases). Germline-derived CDR1 and CDR2 are KGHSH and LQKENI. CDR3 length equals 17 residues. Trimming pared 2 bases from V and 2 bases from J, leaving 16 bases between. The CDR3 DNA reads as TGTGCCAGCTCACCAACGCCTCCGACAGGAGCTGGAAACACCATATATTTT. It translates to CASSPTPPTGAGNTIYF.

The rearrangement joins TRBV28 to TRBJ2-5; maybe TRBD1 (6 bases). Between the trimmed V and J ends, which lost 6 bases and 6 bases, there was a span of 20 bases. The CDR3 totals 15 residues. Germline V CDR1 and CDR2: MDHEN, SYDVKM. CDR3 nucleotide sequence: TGTGCCAGCAGGAATACAGGGAACTTAAAGAAGACCCAGTACTTC. Residues: CASRNTGNLKKTQYF. The whole variable domain, remainder taken from reference TRBV28 and TRBJ2-5, is DVKVTQSSRYLVKRTGEKVFLECVQDMDHENMFWYRQDPGLGLRLIYFSYDVKMKEKGDIPEGYSVSREKKERFSLILESASTNQTSMYLCASRNTGNLKKTQYFGPGTRLLVL.

This sequence joins TRBV14 and TRBJ2-2, with D possibly being TRBD2 (6 bases). Trimming pared 4 bases from V and 1 base from J, leaving 13 bases between. The CDR3 spans 16 residues. In germline, CDR1 is SGHDN, CDR2 FVKESK. The CDR3 loop is CASSPLGGLNTGELFF. The CDR3 DNA is TGTGCCAGCAGCCCTCTTGGGGGACTGAACACCGGGGAGCTGTTTTTT. The variable domain in full, completed from reference TRBV14 and TRBJ2-2, reads EAGVTQFPSHSVIEKGQTVTLRCDPISGHDNLYWYRRVMGKEIKFLLHFVKESKQDESGMPNNRFLAERTGGTYSTLKVQPAELEDSGVYFCASSPLGGLNTGELFFGEGSRLTVL.

V and J are TRBV27 and TRBJ2-3; TRBD2 is a possible D gene (6 bases). The V gene's germline CDR1 is MNHEY and CDR2 SMNVEV (reference sequence). This CDR3 has 14 residues. V lost 5 bases and J 2 bases, leaving 11 bases between the germline ends. Here the CDR3 reads CASSLLAYTDTQYF. The CDR3 region has the DNA TGTGCCAGCAGTCTTCTAGCGTACACAGATACGCAGTATTTT.

This clone was seen a few times. The rearrangement uses TRBV14 and TRBJ1-2; 7 positions match TRBD1. The CDR3 covers 16 residues. Germline CDR1 and CDR2: SGHDN and FVKESK. The J segment lost 8 bases and the V segment lost 4 bases, leaving 16 bases of the junction unmatched. As DNA, the CDR3 is TGTGCCAGCAGCCCTTCCCCCCACGACAGGGTAGAAGGCTACACCTTC. Amino acid sequence: CASSPSPHDRVEGYTF.

This clone was observed a few times. This specimen includes other DNA sequences encoding the same CDR3. The CDR3 sequence: CASSPTGSYEQYF. As DNA, the CDR3 is TGCGCCAGCAGCCCGACAGGCTCCTACGAGCAGTACTTC. The chain recombines TRBV5-1 with TRBJ2-7; TRBD1 might be the D (6 bases). This CDR3 is 13 amino acids long. Germline lookup yields CDR1 SGHRS and CDR2 YFSETQ. The V end lost 4 bases, the J end lost 0 bases, and 8 bases lay between the germline ends.

The chain uses TRBV5-1 and TRBJ2-5; 7 nucleotides align to TRBD1. CDR1 SGHRS and CDR2 YFSETQ come from the germline V gene. V trimming: 0 bases; J trimming: 1 base; junction bases outside the gene matches: 0. CDR3 length equals 14 residues. CDR3 nucleotide sequence: TGCGCCAGCAGCTTGGGGGACAGCCAAGAGACCCAGTACTTC. This codes for CASSLGDSQETQYF.

The rearrangement links TRBV30 to TRBJ1-1; 7 bases fit TRBD1. Germline V gives CDR1 GTSNPN, CDR2 SVGIG (reference sequence). CDR3 length: 15 residues. V was clipped by 8 bases and J by 1 base; unmatched bases: 13. CDR3 bases: TGTGCCGGAATACCAAAAGACAGGGAGAACACTGAAGCTTTCTTT. Translation: CAGIPKDRENTEAFF.

V gene TRBV3-1 (or the pseudogene TRBV3-2) combines with J gene TRBJ2-7; the D gene is possibly TRBD2 (6 bases). Trimming left V 2 bases short and J 3 bases short, with 14 bases between. The CDR3 sequence is 15 residues long. The germline gives CDR1 LGHDT, CDR2 YNNKEL (reference sequence). CDR3 coding DNA: TGTGCCAGCAGCCAATCGGGACTTCGCGGCTACGAGCAGTACTTC. It translates to CASSQSGLRGYEQYF.

This sequence joins TRBV5-4 and TRBJ1-2, with TRBD1 matching over 7 bases. This CDR3 comprises 14 residues. Germline assignment: CDR1 SGHNT and CDR2 YYREEE (reference sequence). V was pared by 0 bases and J by 3 bases, with 2 bases of the junction left unmatched. The CDR3 loop reads CASSLGQGYYGYTF. CDR3 nucleotide sequence: TGTGCCAGCAGCTTGGGACAGGGCTACTATGGCTACACCTTC. Combining the CDR3 with reference TRBV5-4 and TRBJ1-2 gives the whole variable domain ETGVTQSPTHLIKTRGQQVTLRCSSQSGHNTVSWYQQALGQGPQFIFQYYREEENGRGNFPPRFSGLQFPNYSSELNVNALELDDSALYLCASSLGQGYYGYTFGSGTRLTVV.

This sequence joins TRBV5-1 and TRBJ1-2, with D perhaps matching TRBD1 (6 bases). The germline gives CDR1 SGHRS, CDR2 YFSETQ. With 4 bases removed from V and 2 bases from J, the gap between germline ends came to 12 bases. The CDR3 contains 14 residues. CDR3 in DNA: TGCGCCAGCAGCCCAGGGGATCTGAACTATGGCTACACCTTC. This codes for CASSPGDLNYGYTF.

V gene TRBV11-3 combines with J gene TRBJ2-4; D might be TRBD1 (6 bases). V gave up 1 base and J gave up 1 base, with 11 bases separating them. The CDR3 runs 16 residues. Per the germline V gene, CDR1 is SGHNT and CDR2 is YENEEA. CDR3 sequence reads: CASSLVPQGAKNIQYF. The CDR3 region has the DNA TGTGCCAGCAGCTTAGTACCTCAGGGGGCCAAAAACATTCAGTACTTC. The full variable domain, its missing parts supplied by reference TRBV11-3 and TRBJ2-4, is EAGVVQSPRYKIIEKKQPVAFWCNPISGHNTLYWYLQNLGQGPELLIRYENEEAVDDSQLPKDRFSAERLKGVDSTLKIQPAELGDSAVYLCASSLVPQGAKNIQYFGAGTRLSVL.

J is TRBJ2-1 and V is TRBV18; D is possibly TRBD2 (6 bases). Germline V lookup: CDR1 KGHSH, CDR2 LQKENI. CDR3 length: 11 amino acids. Trimming removed 4 bases from V and 10 bases from J, with 8 bases in between. This chain's CDR3 is CASSREDEQFF. The CDR3 DNA sequence: TGTGCCAGCTCACGGGAGGACGAGCAGTTCTTC.

This chain links TRBV7-3 with TRBJ2-6; 7 bases are shared with TRBD2. Losses at the gene ends were 5 bases for V and 2 bases for J; bases not matched to a gene: 3. The germline V gene encodes CDR1 SGHTA and CDR2 FQGTGA. The CDR3 is made up of 15 amino acids. CDR3 protein: CASSLSGTGANVLTF. The CDR3 bases are TGTGCCAGCAGCCTGAGCGGGACTGGGGCCAACGTCCTGACTTTC. The whole variable domain, filled in from reference TRBV7-3 and TRBJ2-6, reads GAGVSQTPSNKVTEKGKYVELRCDPISGHTALYWYRQSLGQGPEFLIYFQGTGAADDSGLPNDRFFAVRPEGSVSTLKIQRTERGDSAVYLCASSLSGTGANVLTFGAGSRLTVL.

The chain couples TRBV6-5 to TRBJ2-7, with a tentative D call TRBD2 (6 bases). The V gene lost 4 bases and the J gene lost 2 bases, with 12 bases spanning the gap. From germline, CDR1 is MNHEY and CDR2 SVGAGI. CDR3 length: 14 amino acids. The CDR3 DNA reads as TGTGCCAGCAGTTCACTAGCAGCTCCCTACGAGCAGTACTTC. Amino acids: CASSSLAAPYEQYF.

The V and J genes are TRBV29-1 and TRBJ2-7, with 10 nucleotides matching TRBD1. This CDR3 has 12 amino acids. J was trimmed by 4 bases and V by 6 bases; bases with no gene match: 3. Germline V gives CDR1 SQVTM, CDR2 ANQGSEA. The CDR3: CSVRTGGYEQYF. In DNA form, the CDR3 reads TGCAGCGTCCGGACAGGGGGTTACGAGCAGTACTTC.

This chain connects TRBV11-2 to TRBJ2-7, with a weak D call TRBD1 (6 bases). The CDR3 is made up of 15 amino acids. Germline V gives CDR1 SGHAT, CDR2 FQNNGV. V was clipped by 0 bases and J by 3 bases, with 12 bases between them. The CDR3 region has the DNA TGTGCCAGCAGCTTAGAGGCAGGGGCGAGCTACGAGCAGTACTTC. Its protein product is CASSLEAGASYEQYF.

This clone was counted between two and nine times. The chain joins TRBV5-4 to TRBJ1-1; D unclear. This CDR3 contains 13 residues. Looked up from germline, CDR1 is SGHNT and CDR2 is YYREEE (reference sequence). V lost 0 bases and J lost 2, with 5 bases in between. CDR3: CASSLEHNTEAFF. DNA for the CDR3: TGTGCCAGCAGCTTGGAACACAACACTGAAGCTTTCTTT.

The chain carries TRBV6-6 and TRBJ1-1, with 11 bases identical to TRBD1. V was clipped by 4 bases and J by 3 bases; unmatched bases: 4. The CDR3 length is 15 residues. Per the germline V gene, CDR1 is MNHNY and CDR2 is SVGAGI (reference sequence). The CDR3 loop reads CASSSWDRGDTEAFF. For the CDR3, the DNA is TGTGCCAGCAGTTCTTGGGACAGGGGGGACACTGAAGCTTTCTTT.

The V call is TRBV18, the J call TRBJ2-7, with D tentatively TRBD2 (5 bases). The germline gives CDR1 KGHSH, CDR2 LQKENI. The CDR3 totals 13 residues. CDR3 region: CASSRAEDSEVNV. CDR3 nucleotides: TGTGCCAGCTCCCGAGCCGAGGATTCGGAGGTTAACGTC.

V usage is TRBV5-1 and J usage is TRBJ2-1; D remains unclear. The CDR3 has 13 residues. Looked up from germline, CDR1 is SGHRS and CDR2 is YFSETQ. Trimming cost V 5 bases and J 2 bases, with 8 bases left between them. CDR3 sequence (DNA): TGCGCCAGCAGGGGCGATACCTACAATGAGCAGTTCTTC. Translating gives CASRGDTYNEQFF.

This chain links TRBV7-6 with TRBJ2-3, with TRBD2 as a possible D gene (6 bases). The CDR3 is made up of 14 amino acids. Trimming pared 1 base from V and 5 bases from J, leaving 10 bases between. The germline CDR1 and CDR2 sequences are SGHVS and FNYEAQ. Here the CDR3 reads CASSLDRGKDTQYF. The CDR3 DNA follows: TGTGCCAGCAGCTTAGATCGGGGGAAAGATACGCAGTATTTT.